The rows below give T cell receptor beta chains drawn from one sample of a study of cytomegalovirus exposure and HLA in healthy donors. The method was immunoSEQ multiplex PCR; TCRdb's version includes in-frame clones alone and lacks a portion of them. The sample holds roughly 120,000 clones, roughly 70% seen once. Source material: PBMCs. The receptors stem from a woman aged 70-85 years in good health and CMV-seropositive. Each CDR3 is given with its conserved first and last residue. A D gene is named only where the DNA matches it firmly. Clone size is not always given. Where it is, it says once, few, many or a class for expanded clones.

cdr3_nt cdr3_aa j_call d_call clone_size v_call
TGTGCCAGCAGCAAGCCGACAGGGGGTAATTCACCCCTCCACTTT CASSKPTGGNSPLHF TRBJ1-6 TRBD1 NA TRBV11-2
TGTGCCAGCAGTTCAGGGGGTTGGGGTCAGCCCCAGCATTTT CASSSGGWGQPQHF TRBJ1-5 TRBD1 NA TRBV27
TGCGCCAGCAGCCAAGACGGGCAGGGCAGCTACACCTTC CASSQDGQGSYTF TRBJ1-2 NA NA TRBV4-1
TGTGCCAGTAGTACCATCAGGGGTAATGAGCAGTTCTTC CASSTIRGNEQFF TRBJ2-1 NA NA TRBV19
TGCGCCAGCAGCTTGAACCCCATCAGCGGGGGGGCCGAGGAGTTCTTC CASSLNPISGGAEEFF TRBJ2-1 TRBD2 NA TRBV5-1
TGTGCCAGCAGGCCCGGACAGTTGAACACTGAAGCTTTCTTT CASRPGQLNTEAFF TRBJ1-1 NA once TRBV7-2
TGCAGCGTCCGGACTACTTCCAATGAAAAACTGTTTTTT CSVRTTSNEKLFF TRBJ1-4 NA NA TRBV29-1
TGTGCCAGCAGTAGGGGCAATGAGCAGTTCTTC CASSRGNEQFF TRBJ2-1 NA NA TRBV6-5
TGTGCCAGCAGTGCCGACAGAACCCGTGCGGGAGATGAAAAACTGTTTTTT CASSADRTRAGDEKLFF TRBJ1-4 NA NA TRBV6-1
TGTGCCACCAGCAGAGACGGAGGCGCGGGCACCGGGGAGCTGTTTTTT CATSRDGGAGTGELFF TRBJ2-2 NA NA TRBV15
TGTGCCAGCAGCTTGGTTACCGGGACAGGGTTTAATGAAAAACTGTTTTTT CASSLVTGTGFNEKLFF TRBJ1-4 TRBD1 few TRBV7-2
TGTGCCAGCAGCCCCGACATGGTACAAGAGACCCAGTACTTC CASSPDMVQETQYF TRBJ2-5 NA once TRBV7-2
TGTGCCAGCAGCTTAGGAGGGTCTAACTATGGCTACACCTTC CASSLGGSNYGYTF TRBJ1-2 NA few TRBV7-9
TGTGCCAGCAGTAGACGGACAGACTCTGGAAACACCATATATTTT CASSRRTDSGNTIYF TRBJ1-3 NA NA TRBV6-5
TGTGCCAGCAGCCTTGCGGGGGCCTCCTCCTACAATGAGCAGTTCTTC CASSLAGASSYNEQFF TRBJ2-1 NA NA TRBV2
TGCGCCAGCAGTCCGAACAGGGGCTACGAGCAGTACTTC CASSPNRGYEQYF TRBJ2-7 TRBD1 NA TRBV23-1
TGTGCCAGCAGCCAAACAGGGAACGAGCAGTACTTC CASSQTGNEQYF TRBJ2-7 NA once TRBV5-6
TGTGCCAGCAGTGTGGGAGGGAGTGTCCGTGGAGAGACCCAGTACTTC CASSVGGSVRGETQYF TRBJ2-5 TRBD2 NA TRBV6-1
TGCAGCGCCGAGAAGAGCTCCTACGAGCAGTACTTC CSAEKSSYEQYF TRBJ2-7 NA NA TRBV29-1
TGTGCCAGCAGCTGGACTAGTCGTGACAATGAGCAGTTCTTC CASSWTSRDNEQFF TRBJ2-1 TRBD2 NA TRBV7-2
TGCGCCAGCAGTGGAGGAATGAACACCGGGGAGCTGTTTTTT CASSGGMNTGELFF TRBJ2-2 NA NA TRBV10-1
TGTGCCAGTAGGGAAACCGGGACTAGTAAGTACGAGCAGTACTTC CASRETGTSKYEQYF TRBJ2-7 TRBD2 NA TRBV19
TGTGCCTGGAGTGTTTTGCAGGGTAATGAAAAACTGTTTTTT CAWSVLQGNEKLFF TRBJ1-4 NA NA TRBV30
TGTGCCAGCAGCCAGACACTCAAGTATGGCTACACCTTC CASSQTLKYGYTF TRBJ1-2 NA NA TRBV7-2
TGTGCCAGCAGCCCCGGGACAGTCATGAACACTGAAGCTTTCTTT CASSPGTVMNTEAFF TRBJ1-1 TRBD1 NA TRBV6-6
TGTGCCAGTAGCCCCGGGGACTATGGCTACACCTTC CASSPGDYGYTF TRBJ1-2 NA few TRBV19
TGTGCCAGTAGTATAGCCGGACTCACTCGAGGGGATACGCAGTATTTT CASSIAGLTRGDTQYF TRBJ2-3 NA NA TRBV19
TGTGCCAGCAGTGCAGACAGGGGTGGGGGGTCCTTACAAGAGACCCAGTACTTC CASSADRGGGSLQETQYF TRBJ2-5 TRBD1 NA TRBV2
TGTGCCAGCTCCCAACAGAGCGGGGCTAATGAAAAACTGTTTTTT CASSQQSGANEKLFF TRBJ1-4 NA NA TRBV6-4
TGTGCCAGCAGTTTAGTCGGTAGCAATCAGCCCCAGCATTTT CASSLVGSNQPQHF TRBJ1-5 NA few TRBV27
TGTGCCAGCAGATTTTTAGAGGAGACCCAGTACTTC CASRFLEETQYF TRBJ2-5 NA once TRBV7-8
TGCGCCAGCAGTCGCTCCGTTCCGGGACAGGACACGTGTGGCTACACCTTC CASSRSVPGQDTCGYTF TRBJ1-2 TRBD1 NA TRBV23-1
TGTGCCAGCAGCCAAGCGACAAAAAACTATGGCTACACCTTC CASSQATKNYGYTF TRBJ1-2 NA NA TRBV14
TGTGCCAGCAGCACCTACAGGGGAGAAGCTTTCTTT CASSTYRGEAFF TRBJ1-1 TRBD1 NA TRBV7-2
TGTGCCAGCAGTGTCGAACAGATCTCCTACAATGAGCAGTTCTTC CASSVEQISYNEQFF TRBJ2-1 NA NA TRBV2
TGCGCCAGCAGCCCCCGGACTAGCGGGGAAACCGGGGAGCTGTTTTTT CASSPRTSGETGELFF TRBJ2-2 TRBD2 NA TRBV5-1
TGTGCCAGCAGCAACCAGCCGGGGGGCCCCATCTCAAAAGAGACCCAGTACTTC CASSNQPGGPISKETQYF TRBJ2-5 NA NA TRBV7-9
TGTGCCAGCAGTGAAGTGGGACAGGTGGTTGAGACCCAGTACTTC CASSEVGQVVETQYF TRBJ2-5 TRBD1 NA TRBV2
TGTGCCAGCAGTCCCAGTACAAATGAGCAGTTCTTC CASSPSTNEQFF TRBJ2-1 NA few TRBV6-6
TGCGCCAGCAGCTTGCAACTAGCGGGGGGACTAGATACGCAGTATTTT CASSLQLAGGLDTQYF TRBJ2-3 TRBD2 NA TRBV5-1
TGTGCCAGCAGTTACTCAGGAACAGGGAACACTGAAGCTTTCTTT CASSYSGTGNTEAFF TRBJ1-1 NA NA TRBV6-5
TGTGCCAGCAGTTACGGACAGCCTAATTCACCCCTCCACTTT CASSYGQPNSPLHF TRBJ1-6 NA NA TRBV2
TGCGCCAGCAGCCAAGGTCTGGCGAACACTGAAGCTTTCTTT CASSQGLANTEAFF TRBJ1-1 NA NA TRBV4-3
TGTGCCACCAGCAGAGTATCGGGAGCCTACGAGCAGTACTTC CATSRVSGAYEQYF TRBJ2-7 NA NA TRBV15
TGTGCCAGTAGTATTTCGGGACAGGGGAGGGTAAATGAGCAGTTCTTC CASSISGQGRVNEQFF TRBJ2-1 TRBD1 NA TRBV19
TGTGCCAGTAGGGTAATACAGGGGTATCAGCCCCAGCATTTT CASRVIQGYQPQHF TRBJ1-5 TRBD1 NA TRBV19